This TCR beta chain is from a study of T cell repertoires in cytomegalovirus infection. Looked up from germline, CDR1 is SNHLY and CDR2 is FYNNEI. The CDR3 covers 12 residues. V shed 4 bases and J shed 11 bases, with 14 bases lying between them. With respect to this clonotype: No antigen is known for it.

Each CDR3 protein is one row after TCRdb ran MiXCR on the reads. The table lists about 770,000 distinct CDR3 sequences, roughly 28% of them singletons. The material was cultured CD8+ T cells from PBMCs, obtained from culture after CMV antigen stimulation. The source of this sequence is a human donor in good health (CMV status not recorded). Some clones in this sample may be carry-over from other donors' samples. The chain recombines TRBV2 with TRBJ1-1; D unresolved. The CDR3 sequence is CASSGIGLRAFF. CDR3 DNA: TGTGCCAGCAGTGGGATCGGGTTAAGGGCTTTCTTT.